The present T cell receptor beta chain was sequenced within a study of blood T cell repertoires in COVID-19. Looking at the study overall: Spain, Italy and the United States supplied samples that represented acute and convalescent COVID-19. Nucleic acid was either cDNA or gDNA, and it came from T cells, B-cell-depleted T cells, or PBMCs.

Per germline, CDR1 PRHDT and CDR2 FYEKMQ (reference sequence). The CDR3 runs 13 residues. V was cut by 3 bases and J by 1 base, with 7 bases left in between. In the source study's methods: From reference gene primer amplification, estimates of nucleated cell counts were derived. Only in-frame clones appear in the TCRdb table, and some are missing; sequencing was by immunoSEQ multiplex PCR. For V, J and clone size, that table is used; D and trimming come from the DNA. The sample has roughly 300,000 clones, around 90% seen once. While infection was still active, Seattle patients were enrolled and then followed longitudinally.

The TCR originated in a woman in her 30s with COVID-19, enrolled during active disease. Material for sequencing was peripheral blood. V gene TRBV13 combines with J gene TRBJ2-7; no reliable D call. The CDR3 DNA reads as TGTGCCAGCAGCTTTCTCAGGTCCTACGAGCAGTACTTC. Protein sequence: CASSFLRSYEQYF.